This T cell receptor beta chain is drawn from a study of blood T cell repertoires in COVID-19. Germline loops: CDR1 LGHDT, CDR2 YNNKEL (reference sequence). The J segment lost 9 bases and the V segment lost 8 bases, leaving 7 bases of the junction unmatched. This CDR3 has 13 residues. In its sample, this clone was seen a few times. Original analysis: Amplification of reference gene primers was used by the study to estimate nucleated cell counts. Produced via immunoSEQ multiplex PCR; TCRdb's table is partial and in-frame only. The V and J calls and clone size come from that table; D and trimming were worked out from the DNA. The repertoire holds under 130,000 clones, around four fifths seen once, with just under 20% in the top ten.

The V and J genes are TRBV3-1 (or the pseudogene TRBV3-2) and TRBJ1-6; 7 bases agree with TRBD1. The sequenced sample was peripheral blood. The clonotype originates from a woman in her sixties or seventies with acute or convalescent COVID-19. The CDR3 region is CASGWQGGSPLHF. As DNA, the CDR3 is TGTGCCAGCGGTTGGCAGGGGGGTTCACCCCTCCACTTT.